This T cell receptor beta chain was obtained from a study of Graves' ophthalmopathy and Graves' hyperthyroidism. Study findings and constraints: Detected in blood as well were most expanded thyroid clonotypes with frequency above 0.001. Ophthalmopathy could be told apart from stable hyperthyroidism by a 13-signature model (about 89% sensitivity, over 65% specificity). Prediction of ophthalmopathy progression reached roughly 70% sensitivity and roughly 72% specificity.

Sampling around 9.8 ml of fresh peripheral blood provided the PBMCs. The sample holds many counts of this clonotype. Its antigen is not identified. RNA transcripts provided the template for amplifying TCR beta CDR3 regions. Investigators did first-round RT-PCR with HTBI primers, then second-round multiplex PCR. TCRdb reprocessed the multiplex PCR reads via MiXCR and lists one record per CDR3 protein. The profile shows 150,000 or so distinct CDR3 sequences, roughly two fifths of them singletons. The source material was peripheral blood. This TCR derives from a woman between 35 and 50 years old with Graves' ophthalmopathy.

Written as DNA, the CDR3 is TGTGCCAGCAGTAAGGACAGGTTCCAAGAGACCCAGTACTTC. Translated: CASSKDRFQETQYF. The chain couples TRBV12-3 or TRBV12-4 to TRBJ2-5; 7 positions match TRBD1. V shed 5 bases and J 1 base; nucleotides not matched to a gene: 4. The CDR3 runs to 14 residues.